Presented here are 29 T cell receptor beta chains from one specimen sequenced in a study of CD8 T cells in ankylosing spondylitis. TCRdb reprocessed the 5' RACE reads with MiXCR, giving one entry per CDR3 protein. The top ten hold approximately 14% of the sample, which has 350,000 to 400,000 distinct CDR3 sequences, 20% seen once. Material: blood, either unsorted or a sorted T cell fraction (not recorded which). The receptor set was obtained from a male donor with ankylosing spondylitis or in good health (not recorded which).

The chain has TRBV3-1 and TRBJ2-3, with a possible D match to TRBD2 (5 bases). CDR1 LGHDT and CDR2 YNNKEL come from the germline V gene (reference sequence). The length of the CDR3 is 15 residues. The V end was cut by 1 base, the J end by 4 bases, with 12 bases between. The CDR3 protein is CASSQGFGGPDTQYF. CDR3 DNA: TGTGCCAGCAGCCAAGGTTTTGGCGGGCCAGATACGCAGTATTTT.

The chain recombines TRBV12-3 or TRBV12-4 with TRBJ2-7; TRBD1 aligns across 9 bases. J lost 4 bases, V lost 6 bases, and 10 bases had no gene match. This CDR3 has 15 residues. The DNA of the CDR3 is TGTGCCAGCAGCGCGGTTGGGACAGGGTCTTACGAGCAGTACTTC. Its translation is CASSAVGTGSYEQYF.

Only a few counts were recorded for this clonotype. The rearrangement joins TRBV27 to TRBJ2-7; a possible D gene is TRBD1 (5 bases). CDR1 is MNHEY and CDR2 is SMNVEV in the germline V gene (reference sequence). The ends were cut back, 0 bases at V and 3 bases at J, with 9 bases in the middle. The CDR3 contains 14 residues. The CDR3 region is CASSLSAGIYEQYF. Here the CDR3 DNA reads TGTGCCAGCAGTTTATCGGCAGGGATCTACGAGCAGTACTTC.

The CDR3 DNA is TGTGCCAGCAGCCAAGTTTTGGCAAGTAATGAGCAGTTCTTC. Translating gives CASSQVLASNEQFF. This chain links TRBV14 with TRBJ2-1; D remains ambiguous. Germline V gene lookup returns CDR1 SGHDN and CDR2 FVKESK. The CDR3 is 14 residues long. Trimming left V 1 base short and J 7 bases short, with 11 bases between.

This clonotype was seen a few times. The chain is built from TRBV20-1 and TRBJ2-7; D call uncertain. Germline V CDR1 and CDR2: DFQATT, SNEGSKA (reference sequence). This CDR3 comprises 14 residues. V was clipped by 3 bases and J by 2 bases, with 14 bases between them. The CDR3 region has the DNA TGCAGTGCTAGGGACCGAAGATTTACCTACGAGCAGTACTTC. It codes for CSARDRRFTYEQYF.

V usage is TRBV9 and J usage is TRBJ1-1; possible D gene TRBD1, 5 bases. Germline-derived CDR1 and CDR2 are SGDLS and YYNGEE. V shed 5 bases and J shed 5 bases, with 16 bases lying between them. CDR3 length: 14 residues. The CDR3 here is CASRSGGSGTEAFF. The CDR3 DNA reads TGTGCCAGCAGGTCCGGGGGGTCTGGTACTGAAGCTTTCTTT.

V gene TRBV6-1 combines with J gene TRBJ2-6; D possibly matches TRBD1 or TRBD2 (5 bases each). The V gene lost 8 bases and the J gene lost 2 bases, with 10 bases spanning the gap. This CDR3 comprises 14 residues. The germline gives CDR1 MNHNS, CDR2 SASEGT. The chain's CDR3 is CASQMGAGANVLTF. As DNA, the CDR3 is TGTGCCAGCCAAATGGGGGCTGGGGCCAACGTCCTGACTTTC.

The table lists this clonotype with a few counts. The chain employs TRBV2 and TRBJ1-2; D is possibly TRBD1 (5 bases). The V end lost 3 bases, the J end lost 5 bases, and 16 bases lay between the germline ends. The CDR3 loop spans 15 amino acids. Germline assignment: CDR1 SNHLY and CDR2 FYNNEI. CDR3 coding DNA: TGTGCCAGCAGTGAGGGGCCAAGGGTTCGGTATGGCTACACCTTC. As protein: CASSEGPRVRYGYTF.

The chain has TRBV20-1 and TRBJ2-7; 7 bases align to TRBD1. The CDR3 contains 13 residues. The V segment lost 3 bases and the J segment 2 bases; nucleotides outside the gene matches: 4. Germline CDR1 reads DFQATT; CDR2 reads SNEGSKA (reference sequence). In DNA, the CDR3 is TGCAGTGCTAGGGAGACAGGGACCTACGAGCAGTACTTC. It yields the protein CSARETGTYEQYF.

This clonotype appeared a few times. This chain links TRBV7-9 with TRBJ1-1; D not resolved. The CDR3 has 15 amino acids. Trimming removed 1 base from V and 0 bases from J, with 9 bases in between. The germline V gene has CDR1 SEHNR and CDR2 FQNEAQ (reference sequence). The DNA for the CDR3 is TGTGCCAGCAGCTTAGGCCGGGGAATGAACACTGAAGCTTTCTTT. Residues: CASSLGRGMNTEAFF. Drawing the rest from reference TRBV7-9 and TRBJ1-1, the complete variable domain is DTGVSQNPRHKITKRGQNVTFRCDPISEHNRLYWYRQTLGQGPEFLTYFQNEAQLEKSRLLSDRFSAERPKGSFSTLEIQRTEQGDSAMYLCASSLGRGMNTEAFFGQGTRLTVV.

In this sample, this clonotype turned up many times. The CDR3 is CASSHSYNEQFF. The CDR3 DNA follows: TGTGCCAGCAGCCATTCCTACAATGAGCAGTTCTTC. The V and J genes are TRBV7-3 and TRBJ2-1; D remains ambiguous. Between the trimmed V and J ends, which lost 5 bases and 1 base, there was a span of 3 bases. Per the germline V gene, CDR1 is SGHTA and CDR2 is FQGTGA. This CDR3 region has 12 residues.

This clonotype was seen a few times. V and J are TRBV27 and TRBJ2-7; 14 nucleotides line up with TRBD2. The CDR3 totals 18 residues. The germline V gene encodes CDR1 MNHEY and CDR2 SMNVEV (reference sequence). The ends lost 5 bases at V and 2 bases at J; junction bases unmatched: 11. The CDR3 DNA reads TGTGCCAGCAGTCTGACTAGCGGGGGGGCACGAAGGACCTACGAGCAGTACTTC. Protein: CASSLTSGGARRTYEQYF.

In its sample, this clonotype was seen a few times. The chain has TRBV12-3 or TRBV12-4 and TRBJ1-1; D unclear. The CDR3 is made up of 13 amino acids. V shed 7 bases and J shed 1 base, with 10 bases lying between them. CDR3 nucleotide sequence: TGTGCCAGCACCCGGCAGGCGAACACTGAAGCTTTCTTT. Its translation is CASTRQANTEAFF.

Only a few counts were recorded for this clonotype. The CDR3 nucleotides are TGCAGTGCTTGGGGGGGGCTCAGGGGCCCTGCGGATGAGCAGTTCTTC. Translation gives CSAWGGLRGPADEQFF. This chain connects TRBV20-1 to TRBJ2-1; perhaps TRBD2 as D (7 bases). The CDR3 is 16 amino acids. Germline CDR1 reads DFQATT; CDR2 reads SNEGSKA (reference sequence). The germline V and J ends were trimmed by 5 bases and 8 bases, with 25 bases remaining between them.

The chain is built from TRBV7-8 and TRBJ2-7, with 9 bases identical to TRBD1. The CDR3 contains 14 residues. J lost 7 bases, V lost 8 bases, and 12 bases had no gene match. CDR1 is SGHVS and CDR2 is FQNEAQ in the germline V gene. As DNA, the CDR3 is TGTGCCAGCGGTAGGGACAGGGAACTGAGTGAGCAGTACTTC. Residues: CASGRDRELSEQYF.

The chain combines TRBV20-1 with TRBJ2-1, with D maybe TRBD2 (5 bases). Trimming shortened V by 4 bases and J by 7 bases, and 11 bases separated the two germline ends. The CDR3 runs 12 residues. CDR1 and CDR2 (germline): DFQATT, SNEGSKA (reference sequence). The CDR3 sequence: CSAMTMMNEQFF. The CDR3 bases are TGCAGTGCTATGACTATGATGAATGAGCAGTTCTTC.

The gene calls are TRBV5-1 and TRBJ2-7; D is possibly TRBD2 (5 bases). The V gene's germline CDR1 is SGHRS and CDR2 YFSETQ. V lost 2 bases and J lost 7, with 16 bases in between. There are 14 residues in the CDR3. CDR3 residues: CASSLVARQTEQYF. The CDR3 nucleotides read TGCGCCAGCAGCTTAGTAGCGCGTCAGACTGAGCAGTACTTC.

V gene TRBV30 combines with J gene TRBJ2-3; the match to TRBD2 covers 7 bases. CDR3 length equals 12 residues. V gave up 8 bases and J gave up 2 bases; unmatched junction bases: 4. Looked up from germline, CDR1 is GTSNPN and CDR2 is SVGIG (reference sequence). In DNA, the CDR3 is TGTGCCCGGGAGGCTTCCACAGATACGCAGTATTTT. As protein: CAREASTDTQYF.

This clonotype was detected many times. The genes are TRBV28 and TRBJ2-7; a possible D gene is TRBD1 (6 bases). Looked up from germline, CDR1 is MDHEN and CDR2 is SYDVKM. The CDR3 has 12 amino acids. Trimming took off 8 bases at V and 2 bases at J, with 10 bases between the two ends. CDR3 coding DNA: TGTGCCAGCCGGGACACCCCCTACGAGCAGTACTTC. Translated: CASRDTPYEQYF.

This clonotype was observed a handful of times. The chain joins TRBV30 to TRBJ2-3; 11 bases are a match to TRBD1. Trimming took 7 bases from V and 4 from J; bases not matched to a gene: 13. The CDR3 extends over 16 amino acids. Germline CDR1 and CDR2: GTSNPN and SVGIG (reference sequence). CDR3 sequence: CASTSRDRGWPDTQYF. The CDR3 coding sequence is TGTGCCTCCACGAGTCGGGACAGGGGGTGGCCAGATACGCAGTATTTT.

This clonotype was counted only a few times. CDR3 in DNA: TGTGCCAGCAGCGAGCCCCTCACAGATACGCAGTATTTT. Encoded protein: CASSEPLTDTQYF. V gene TRBV9 combines with J gene TRBJ2-3; D gene unclear. Germline V gives CDR1 SGDLS, CDR2 YYNGEE. The V and J ends lost 3 bases and 2 bases respectively, with 7 bases between them. This CDR3 is built from 13 residues.

The rearrangement uses TRBV2 and TRBJ2-1; TRBD2 matches at 16 bases. This CDR3 has 15 residues. CDR1 is SNHLY, CDR2 FYNNEI, per germline. J lost 8 bases, V lost 6 bases, and 4 bases had no gene match. The CDR3 sequence: CASRGLAGGLYEQFF. CDR3 bases: TGTGCCAGCAGGGGACTAGCGGGGGGGCTTTATGAGCAGTTCTTC. Full variable domain (missing parts from reference TRBV2 and TRBJ2-1): EPEVTQTPSHQVTQMGQEVILRCVPISNHLYFYWYRQILGQKVEFLVSFYNNEISEKSEIFDDQFSVERPDGSNFTLKIRSTKLEDSAMYFCASRGLAGGLYEQFFGPGTRLTVL.

The sample holds a few counts of this clonotype. The V gene is TRBV14, the J gene TRBJ2-6; the D is unclear. Germline V gene data show CDR1 as SGHDN and CDR2 as FVKESK. This CDR3 has 17 residues. Trimming removed 3 bases from V and 0 bases from J, with 12 bases in between. CDR3 sequence: CASSQDGDLSGANVLTF. CDR3 DNA: TGTGCCAGCAGCCAGGACGGAGACCTCTCTGGGGCCAACGTCCTGACTTTC.

This clonotype has just a few counts. V gene TRBV9 combines with J gene TRBJ2-1; no reliable D call. CDR3 length equals 16 residues. V dropped 0 bases and J dropped 0 bases, with 10 bases sitting between them. CDR1 SGDLS and CDR2 YYNGEE come from the germline V gene. In nucleotides, the CDR3 is TGTGCCAGCAGCGTAGCCAGCCTGAGCTCCTACAATGAGCAGTTCTTC. Translated, it gives CASSVASLSSYNEQFF. The entire variable domain, with the rest obtained from reference TRBV9 and TRBJ2-1, is as follows: DSGVTQTPKHLITATGQRVTLRCSPRSGDLSVYWYQQSLDQGLQFLIQYYNGEERAKGNILERFSAQQFPDLHSELNLSSLELGDSALYFCASSVASLSSYNEQFFGPGTRLTVL.

The rearrangement joins TRBV20-1 to TRBJ2-7; 7 bases are a match to TRBD2. The CDR3 covers 13 residues. V dropped 1 base and J dropped 7; count of bases not matched to a gene: 7. Germline values: CDR1 DFQATT, CDR2 SNEGSKA (reference sequence). The CDR3 loop reads CSARVRGGVEQYF. The CDR3 DNA reads TGCAGTGCTAGAGTCCGTGGGGGGGTTGAGCAGTACTTC.

V usage is TRBV7-9 and J usage is TRBJ2-2, with TRBD1 as a possible D gene (6 bases). Trimming removed 4 bases from V and 0 bases from J, with 9 bases in between. The CDR3 is 15 residues long. Germline V gene data show CDR1 as SEHNR and CDR2 as FQNEAQ (reference sequence). The CDR3 sequence: CASSSRGTNTGELFF. The CDR3 DNA is TGTGCCAGCAGCTCTAGGGGGACGAACACCGGGGAGCTGTTTTTT.

The sample holds a few counts of this clonotype. The chain links TRBV29-1 to TRBJ2-7, with D possibly matching TRBD2 (5 bases). The CDR3 loop spans 12 amino acids. From germline, CDR1 is SQVTM and CDR2 ANQGSEA. The V gene lost 4 bases and the J gene lost 5 bases, with 12 bases spanning the gap. The CDR3 nucleotides are TGCAGCGTTGTGTCCGGGGTGGACGAGCAGTACTTC. It encodes CSVVSGVDEQYF.

The V call is TRBV29-1, the J call TRBJ1-5; D is perhaps TRBD1 (5 bases). The CDR3 sequence is 13 residues long. The V end lost 1 base, the J end lost 12 bases, and 16 bases lay between the germline ends. The germline CDR1 and CDR2 sequences are SQVTM and ANQGSEA. The CDR3 protein is CSVEGGSEQVQHF. The CDR3 DNA reads as TGCAGCGTTGAAGGTGGGTCAGAACAGGTCCAGCATTTT.

This clonotype was recorded a few times. The V gene is TRBV9, the J gene TRBJ1-5; 9 bases match TRBD1. The trim removed 3 bases at V and 5 bases at J, leaving 6 bases unmatched. Germline V lookup: CDR1 SGDLS, CDR2 YYNGEE. The CDR3 is 15 amino acids. The CDR3 loop is CASSARDRADQPQHF. CDR3 DNA sequence: TGTGCCAGCAGCGCGCGGGACAGGGCGGATCAGCCCCAGCATTTT.